The T cell receptor (beta chain) described here comes from a study of T-cell reconstitution after alpha-beta-depleted transplantation in children. The TCRbeta library incorporated unique molecular identifiers. TCRdb used MiXCR to reprocess the PCR reads, holding one entry per CDR3 protein. The data show hundreds of thousands of distinct CDR3 sequences, about an eighth seen once. This clonotype was counted at least ten times. Antigen specificity is unknown. Whole-study findings and limits: Hyperexpanded clones declined; after one year, newly produced T cells mostly supplied diversity. Reportedly, roughly two months post-transplant, alpha-beta T cells arose from several hundred expanded graft clones. Elevated TCRbeta diversity at day 60 was traced, in some patients, to surviving recipient T cells and thymic progenitors.

This CDR3 is built from 13 residues. Looked up from germline, CDR1 is DFQATT and CDR2 is SNEGSKA (reference sequence). The V end lost 2 bases, the J end lost 1 base, and 9 bases lay between the germline ends. The TCR sequence derives from a girl aged 2 to 9 with congenital amegakaryocytic thrombocytopenia, due to receive a stem cell transplant. Specimen: PBMCs, collected before TCRalphabeta/CD19-depleted stem cell transplant. This sequence joins TRBV20-1 and TRBJ2-7; perhaps TRBD1 as D (5 bases). The CDR3 loop is CSARWGDSYEQYF. CDR3 DNA sequence: TGCAGTGCTAGATGGGGCGATTCCTACGAGCAGTACTTC.